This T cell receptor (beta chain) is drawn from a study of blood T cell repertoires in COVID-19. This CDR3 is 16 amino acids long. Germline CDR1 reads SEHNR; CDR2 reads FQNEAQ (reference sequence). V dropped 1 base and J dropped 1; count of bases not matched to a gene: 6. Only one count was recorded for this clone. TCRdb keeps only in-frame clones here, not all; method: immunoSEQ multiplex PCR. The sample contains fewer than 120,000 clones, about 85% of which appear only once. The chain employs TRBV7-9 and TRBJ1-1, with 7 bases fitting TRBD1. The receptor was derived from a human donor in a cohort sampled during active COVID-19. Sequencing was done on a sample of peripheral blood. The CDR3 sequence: CASSLVGQETNTEAFF. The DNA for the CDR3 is TGTGCCAGCAGCTTAGTTGGACAGGAAACGAACACTGAAGCTTTCTTT.